The clone carrying this T cell receptor (beta chain) has ten or more counts. The target antigen is unknown. This specimen comes from a study of regulatory T cells in long-lasting Graves disease. As for the study in general: Antithyroid drug use was under 3 months in newly diagnosed Graves' patients. Study findings and constraints: Persistent Graves' patients possessed reduced TCR diversity relative to recently diagnosed ones. Persistent disease preferred TRBV28, TRBJ1-2 and TRBJ2-5.

CDR3-region Arm-PCR and iRepertoire HTBI primers produced the TCR beta libraries. MiXCR, applied by TCRdb to the multiplex PCR reads, yields one record per CDR3 protein. The sample includes under 250,000 distinct CDR3 sequences, over 20% of them seen just once. As to time point: newly diagnosed GD, antithyroid drugs for less than 3 months. The TCR library was prepared using RNA isolated from PBMCs. American Thyroid Association guidelines were used to diagnose Graves' disease. CDR1 is SGHTA, CDR2 FQGTGA, per germline. Trimming cost V 6 bases and J 4 bases, with 10 bases left between them. The CDR3 is made up of 13 amino acids.

This rearrangement joins TRBV7-3 to TRBJ1-5; D unclear. This clonotype was obtained from a female donor with Graves disease. Source: peripheral blood mononuclear cells (PBMCs), taken at new diagnosis, from a patient treated with antithyroid drugs. The CDR3: CASSLDRNQPQHF. In DNA form, the CDR3 reads TGTGCCAGCAGTTTGGACCGTAATCAGCCCCAGCATTTT. The complete variable domain, with remaining parts taken from reference TRBV7-3 and TRBJ1-5, reads GAGVSQTPSNKVTEKGKYVELRCDPISGHTALYWYRQSLGQGPEFLIYFQGTGAADDSGLPNDRFFAVRPEGSVSTLKIQRTERGDSAVYLCASSLDRNQPQHFGDGTRLSIL.